This T cell receptor beta chain stems from a study of blood T cell repertoires in COVID-19 (dated by TCRdb to about 2020). Regarding the complete study: Samples from collaborators originated in the United States, Italy and Spain and spanned both the acute and convalescent phases of COVID-19. Samples were obtained from the ongoing ImmuneRACE study (first 160 participants) and from about 1,300 subjects provided by 6 global collaborators. The prospective study material was composed of cDNA or gDNA derived from T cells, B-cell-depleted T cells, or PBMCs. A freely available public database, intended as a resource for researchers studying the immune response to SARS-CoV-2, is where the repertoires were released. Nearly every sample came with metadata listing a de-identified subject ID, COVID-19 status, age in years and sex. Where HLA class I and class II types were available, the types were taken from metadata supplied by the sample provider, not from assay-based typing. Deeply sampled blood TCRbeta repertoires from subjects exposed to, actively infected with, or recovered from COVID-19 were included in the dataset. What the research found in general, with its limitations: The quantity of clinical and demographic metadata differed by source and by participant and was supplied without curation.

Looking up the germline V gene (reference sequence) yields CDR1 PRHDT and CDR2 FYEKMQ. Cut back by 5 bases and 5 bases, the V and J ends lie 12 bases apart. The CDR3 contains 14 residues, cysteine and phenylalanine counted. Solely the CDR3 DNA is kept, with 42 bases framed from the first base. TCRbeta CDR3 regions were amplified from genomic DNA using the immunoSEQ Assay, a bias-controlled multiplex PCR. Regarding the original processing steps: Nucleated cell counts per sample were estimated from amplification of reference gene primers within the assay. To quantify the absolute abundance of each unique TCRbeta CDR3 rearrangement, sequence reads were collapsed and filtered. For each sample, productive Simpson clonality was calculated by taking the square root of Simpson's diversity index across productive rearrangements. TCRdb provides this immuneACCESS table in a form limited to in-frame rearrangements. Some clones are lacking; in checked studies, under half of them reflect an unresolved V gene, and why the rest are absent is not known. D and trimming were read from the DNA, whereas the V and J calls and clone size are those reported in that table. This sample comprises 150,000 or so clones, 82% of them detected only once. The ten largest account for 15% to 20% of the sample.

In the prospective study, participants were about 18 to 90 years old, resided in fewer than 25 geographic areas of the United States, and were enrolled through a virtual design. To assign participants to cohorts, the prospective study relied on clinical history that participants themselves reported in a screening survey and a study questionnaire. For ImmuneRACE Cohort 3, a participant was defined as recovered based on two consecutive negative NP/OP PCR tests, clearance by a healthcare professional, or resolution of symptoms. Each participant in the prospective study had whole blood, serum and a nasopharyngeal or oropharyngeal swab collected by mobile phlebotomists. Prospective study participants could optionally give additional blood draws and questionnaires over an approximately two-month period. Blood samples from the prospective study were shipped frozen or at room temperature prior to DNA extraction.

A note on this clone: This clone's antigen is unknown. Per-base quality was not reported, and no clone a single base away is much larger than it.

Rearrangement joined TRBV13 to TRBJ2-2; TRBD2 is a weak D gene call, 6 bases matching. Sequenced input: PBMCs or T cells enriched from blood (not recorded which). This clonotype was sampled from a man aged 60 to 75 who had recovered from COVID-19. The DNA sequence is given as TGTGCCAGCAGCCCGGGTGCGGGGACCGGGGAGCTGTTTTTT. Its translation reads: CASSPGAGTGELFF.